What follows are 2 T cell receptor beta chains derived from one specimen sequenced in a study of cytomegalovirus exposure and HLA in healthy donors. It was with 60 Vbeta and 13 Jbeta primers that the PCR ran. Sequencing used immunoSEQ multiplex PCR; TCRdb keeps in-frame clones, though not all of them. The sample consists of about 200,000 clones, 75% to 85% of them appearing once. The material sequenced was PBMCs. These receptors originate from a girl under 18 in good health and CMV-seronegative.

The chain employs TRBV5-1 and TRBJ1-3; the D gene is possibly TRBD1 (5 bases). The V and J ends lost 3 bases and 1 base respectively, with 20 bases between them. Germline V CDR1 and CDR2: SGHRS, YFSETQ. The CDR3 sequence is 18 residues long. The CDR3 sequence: CASSSFMVGQGSGNTIYF. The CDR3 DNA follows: TGCGCCAGCAGCTCCTTCATGGTGGGGCAGGGATCTGGAAACACCATATATTTT. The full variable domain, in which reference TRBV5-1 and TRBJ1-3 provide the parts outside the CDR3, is KAGVTQTPRYLIKTRGQQVTLSCSPISGHRSVSWYQQTPGQGLQFLFEYFSETQRNKGNFPGRFSGRQFSNSRSEMNVSTLELGDSALYLCASSSFMVGQGSGNTIYFGEGSWLTVV.

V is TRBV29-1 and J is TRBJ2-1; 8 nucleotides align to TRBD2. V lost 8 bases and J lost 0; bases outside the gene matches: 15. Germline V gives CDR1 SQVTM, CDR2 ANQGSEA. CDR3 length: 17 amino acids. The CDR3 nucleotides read TGCAGCACATCTCCGCGGGAGGCACCGAGCTCCTACAATGAGCAGTTCTTC. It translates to CSTSPREAPSSYNEQFF.